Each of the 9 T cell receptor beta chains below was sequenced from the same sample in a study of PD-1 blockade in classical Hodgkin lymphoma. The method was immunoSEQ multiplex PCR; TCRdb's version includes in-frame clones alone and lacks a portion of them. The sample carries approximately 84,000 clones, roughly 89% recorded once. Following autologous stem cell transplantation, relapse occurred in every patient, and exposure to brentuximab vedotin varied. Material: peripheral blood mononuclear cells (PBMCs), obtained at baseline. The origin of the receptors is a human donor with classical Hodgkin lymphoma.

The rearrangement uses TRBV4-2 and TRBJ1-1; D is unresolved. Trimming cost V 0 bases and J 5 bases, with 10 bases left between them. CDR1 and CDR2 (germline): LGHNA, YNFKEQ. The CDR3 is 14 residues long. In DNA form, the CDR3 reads TGTGCCAGCAGCCAAGAAAGCCAGGCGACTGAAGCTTTCTTT. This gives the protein CASSQESQATEAFF.

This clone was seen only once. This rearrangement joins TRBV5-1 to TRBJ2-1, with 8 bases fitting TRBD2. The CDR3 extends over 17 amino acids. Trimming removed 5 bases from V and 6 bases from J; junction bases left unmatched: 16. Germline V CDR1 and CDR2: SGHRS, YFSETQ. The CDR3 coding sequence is TGCGCCAGCAGGTGGCCACGGGAGGGCCGGTCGGCCAATGAGCAGTTCTTC. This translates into CASRWPREGRSANEQFF.

The CDR3 loop reads CSVEDSGRRPETQYF. The CDR3 region has the DNA TGCAGCGTTGAAGATAGTGGGCGGCGGCCAGAGACCCAGTACTTC. V usage is TRBV29-1 and J usage is TRBJ2-5; D gene unclear. The CDR3 loop spans 15 amino acids. Germline-derived CDR1 and CDR2 are SQVTM and ANQGSEA. V was trimmed by 0 bases and J by 4 bases, leaving 15 bases between them.

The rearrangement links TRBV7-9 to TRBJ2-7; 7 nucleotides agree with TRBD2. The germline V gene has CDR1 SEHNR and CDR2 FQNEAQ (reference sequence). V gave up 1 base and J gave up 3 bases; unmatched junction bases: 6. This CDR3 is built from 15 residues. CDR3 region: CASSLGLAVNYEQYF. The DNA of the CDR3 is TGTGCCAGCAGCTTAGGGCTAGCGGTTAACTACGAGCAGTACTTC.

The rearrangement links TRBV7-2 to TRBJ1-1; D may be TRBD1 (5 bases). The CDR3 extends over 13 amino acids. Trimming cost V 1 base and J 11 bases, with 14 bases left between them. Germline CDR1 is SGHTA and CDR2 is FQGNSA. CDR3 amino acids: CASSLDRYGAAFF. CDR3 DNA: TGTGCCAGCAGCTTAGATCGCTACGGGGCTGCTTTCTTT.

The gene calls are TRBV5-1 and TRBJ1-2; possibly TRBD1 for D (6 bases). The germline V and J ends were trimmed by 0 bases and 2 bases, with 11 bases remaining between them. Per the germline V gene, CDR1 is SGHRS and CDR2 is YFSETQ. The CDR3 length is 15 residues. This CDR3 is CASSLGTDENYGYTF. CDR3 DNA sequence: TGCGCCAGCAGCTTGGGGACAGACGAAAACTATGGCTACACCTTC.

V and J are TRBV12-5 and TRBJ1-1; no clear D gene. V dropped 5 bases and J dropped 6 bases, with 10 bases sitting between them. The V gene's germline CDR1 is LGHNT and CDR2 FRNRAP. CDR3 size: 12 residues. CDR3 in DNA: TGTGCTAGTGGTCGTAATACCGCTGAAGCTTTCTTT. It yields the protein CASGRNTAEAFF.

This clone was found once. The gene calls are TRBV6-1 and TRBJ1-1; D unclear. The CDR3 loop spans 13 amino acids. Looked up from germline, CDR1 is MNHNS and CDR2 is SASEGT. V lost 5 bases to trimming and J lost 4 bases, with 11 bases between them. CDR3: CASSPRHVTEAFF. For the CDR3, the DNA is TGTGCCAGCAGTCCGCGACATGTCACTGAAGCTTTCTTT.

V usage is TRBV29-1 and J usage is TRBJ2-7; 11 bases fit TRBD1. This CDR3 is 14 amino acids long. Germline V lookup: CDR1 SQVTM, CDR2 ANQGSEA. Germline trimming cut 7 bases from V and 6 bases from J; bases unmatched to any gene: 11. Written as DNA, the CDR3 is TGCAGCGCCAGCTTCCGGGACAGGGGGGTCGAGCAGTACTTC. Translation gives CSASFRDRGVEQYF.